The subject of this entry is one T cell receptor (beta chain). The target antigen is unknown. This sample stems from a study of cytomegalovirus exposure and HLA in healthy donors. About the study: The Caucasian-associated ancestry cluster contained roughly four fifths of the approximately 430 genotyped donors. Notes on the study in general: Both high specificity and high sensitivity reportedly marked the classifier's diagnosis of cytomegalovirus status.

13 Jbeta primers and 60 Vbeta primers were used for the PCR. As originally analysed: Among the unique TCR beta chains that a later analysis counted, about 84 million in all, approximately 12 million were shared. Measured with immunoSEQ multiplex PCR; TCRdb has only the in-frame clones, and not every one. From that table come the V and J calls and clone size; the DNA was used to work out D and trimming. Of 130,000 to 150,000 clones in the sample, 55% to 80% were seen once. This CDR3 region has 14 residues. Trimming removed 5 bases from V and 5 bases from J; junction bases left unmatched: 1. From germline, CDR1 is SGHTA and CDR2 FQGNSA. Each of the donors was a healthy bone marrow donor.

The TCR was taken from a human donor in good health. The chain couples TRBV7-2 to TRBJ2-3; 13 bases match TRBD2. Material for sequencing was PBMCs. The CDR3 sequence is CASSRTSGRDTQYF. CDR3 nucleotides: TGTGCCAGCAGCCGGACTAGCGGGAGAGATACGCAGTATTTT.